This T cell receptor (beta chain) emerged from a study of kidney transplant recipient with SARS-CoV-2 infection. Each CDR3 protein is one row after TCRdb ran MiXCR on the reads. The sample has fewer than 250,000 distinct CDR3 sequences, around 28% seen once. This CDR3 contains 17 residues. V was clipped by 5 bases and J by 4 bases, with 23 bases between them. Details on this clonotype: A much larger clone lies one base from this, so it may be a read error.

Sample: a blood sample, taken at baseline and on day 111 from a kidney transplant recipient. The chain employs TRBV7-1 and TRBJ1-2; D may be TRBD1 (5 bases). TRBV7-1 is classed as an ORF, of uncertain function. The receptor's source is a male patient in his thirties who had COVID-19 and was a kidney transplant recipient. The T cells may partly be graft donor cells. The CDR3 loop is CASSLGCHQGKTYGYTF. The CDR3 region has the DNA TGTGCCAGCAGCCTTGGGTGTCACCAGGGAAAGACCTATGGCTACACCTTC.